A selection of T cell receptor beta chains follows, all from one sample in a study of glioma-infiltrating T cells. TCRdb fed the multiplex PCR reads into MiXCR, producing one record per CDR3 protein. The sample lists about 140,000 distinct CDR3 sequences, 39% occurring once. Sequenced input: glioma tissue, nonneoplastic brain tissue, or PBMCs (not recorded which). These TCRs come from a human donor with low-grade glioma or glioblastoma, undergoing nonglioma brain surgery, or in good health (not recorded which). Both conserved end residues are part of each CDR3. Each record gives: J gene, V gene, D gene, clone size, CDR3 DNA, CDR3 protein. D genes are given only for firm matches. Part of the rows lack a size; the others show once, few, many or a class for expanded clones.

J: TRBJ1-1
V: TRBV6-5
D: -
size: -
DNA: TGTGCCAGCACCGAACAGGGGAACACTGAAGCTTTCTTT
CDR3: CASTEQGNTEAFF

J: TRBJ2-5
V: TRBV18
D: -
size: few
DNA: TGTGCCAGCTCACCAACCGAACGGTCCGGGACCCAGTACTTC
CDR3: CASSPTERSGTQYF

J: TRBJ1-1
V: TRBV6-6
D: -
size: few
DNA: TGTGCCAGCAGTTACTCGGCTGAAGCTTTCTTT
CDR3: CASSYSAEAFF

J: TRBJ1-5
V: TRBV3-1
D: -
size: -
DNA: TGTGCCAGCAGCCAAATGGGAGTTCGGAATCAGCCCCAGCATTTT
CDR3: CASSQMGVRNQPQHF

J: TRBJ2-7
V: TRBV7-2
D: -
size: -
DNA: TGTGCCAGCAGCTTAGAGGGGGACCACTACGAGCAGTACTTC
CDR3: CASSLEGDHYEQYF

J: TRBJ1-1
V: TRBV6-1
D: -
size: -
DNA: TGTGCCAGCAGTGTCATGGGGTTAAGGGACACTGAAGCTTTCTTT
CDR3: CASSVMGLRDTEAFF

J: TRBJ2-3
V: TRBV20-1
D: TRBD2
size: -
DNA: TGCAGTGCTAGTGCTAGCGGGAGCCTTAAGGATACGCAGTATTTT
CDR3: CSASASGSLKDTQYF

J: TRBJ1-5
V: TRBV6-1
D: -
size: -
DNA: TGTGCCAGCAGTGGTTATAGCAATCAGCCCCAGCATTTT
CDR3: CASSGYSNQPQHF

J: TRBJ1-6
V: TRBV6-1
D: -
size: -
DNA: TGTGCCAGCGCCGCTAGACAGAGCTCCTATAATTCACCCCTCCACTTT
CDR3: CASAARQSSYNSPLHF

J: TRBJ2-5
V: TRBV6-1
D: -
size: -
DNA: TGTGCCAGCAGTGAAGATAGCCCGGGGACCCAGTACTTC
CDR3: CASSEDSPGTQYF

J: TRBJ1-5
V: TRBV25-1
D: TRBD1
size: few
DNA: TGTGCCAGCGGACAGGCTTATAGCAATCAGCCCCAGCATTTT
CDR3: CASGQAYSNQPQHF

J: TRBJ2-1
V: TRBV4-2
D: TRBD1
size: -
DNA: TGTGCCAGCAGCCAAGGACAGGGGACAGGCTACAATGAGCAGTTCTTC
CDR3: CASSQGQGTGYNEQFF

J: TRBJ2-5
V: TRBV28
D: -
size: -
DNA: TGTGCCAGCAGCTCGGACCTCAGCCAGTTCGCAGGGGAAGAGACCAAGTACTTC
CDR3: CASSSDLSQFAGEETKYF

J: TRBJ1-5
V: TRBV6-1
D: -
size: few
DNA: TGTGCCAGCAGCTGGAGCTACAATCAGCCCCAGCATTTT
CDR3: CASSWSYNQPQHF

J: TRBJ1-1
V: TRBV4-1
D: -
size: -
DNA: TGCGCCAGCAGCCAAGAGTACGGGCAGAACACTGAAGCTTTCTTT
CDR3: CASSQEYGQNTEAFF

J: TRBJ1-2
V: TRBV7-6
D: -
size: few
DNA: TGTGCCAGCAGCTCGATCTGGATGGAGAACTATGGCTACACCTTC
CDR3: CASSSIWMENYGYTF

J: TRBJ1-4
V: TRBV27
D: -
size: -
DNA: TGTGCCAGCAGTAACCGGGACGGTTATGAAAAACTGTTTTTT
CDR3: CASSNRDGYEKLFF

J: TRBJ2-7
V: TRBV5-4
D: TRBD2
size: -
DNA: TGTGCCAGCAGCTCCACGACTAGCGGGCCGAGCTCCTACGAGCAGTACTTC
CDR3: CASSSTTSGPSSYEQYF

J: TRBJ2-7
V: TRBV6-1
D: -
size: -
DNA: TGTGCCAGCAGTCCTGGAGGGTTCGAGAGACTTGACGAGCAGTACTTC
CDR3: CASSPGGFERLDEQYF

J: TRBJ2-5
V: TRBV18
D: -
size: few
DNA: TGTGCCAGCTCACCGGGGCTTCAGACCCAGTACTTC
CDR3: CASSPGLQTQYF

J: TRBJ2-7
V: TRBV20-1
D: TRBD2
size: few
DNA: TGCAGTGCTAGGGGGTGGCGGGAGGTTGAAGAACAGTACTTC
CDR3: CSARGWREVEEQYF

J: TRBJ2-1
V: TRBV11-3
D: -
size: -
DNA: TGTGCCAGCAGCTTTGACTACGGCAATGAGCAGTTCTTC
CDR3: CASSFDYGNEQFF

J: TRBJ2-3
V: TRBV20-1
D: -
size: few
DNA: TGCAGTGCTAGGGGACCGGGAAGCACAGATACGCAGTATTTT
CDR3: CSARGPGSTDTQYF

J: TRBJ2-7
V: TRBV7-2
D: -
size: once
DNA: TGTGCCAGCAGCTTAGCTCAGGACAGCTACGAGCAGTACTTC
CDR3: CASSLAQDSYEQYF

J: TRBJ1-5
V: TRBV19
D: -
size: -
DNA: TGTGCCAGTAGTATCTCCACACCAAATCAGCCCCAGCATTTT
CDR3: CASSISTPNQPQHF

J: TRBJ2-1
V: TRBV24-1
D: -
size: few
DNA: TGTGCCAGCAGTGAGAGTCTCGGGGCCCAGTACAATGAGCAGTTCTTC
CDR3: CASSESLGAQYNEQFF

J: TRBJ2-2
V: TRBV12-3/TRBV12-4
D: TRBD2
size: -
DNA: TGTGCCAGCAGTAGAGCGGGGGGGCCTTTCGGGGAGCTGTTTTTT
CDR3: CASSRAGGPFGELFF

J: TRBJ2-5
V: TRBV7-9
D: -
size: -
DNA: TGTGCCAGCAGCTTAGACCGCCCTCGGGGAGAGACCCAGTACTTC
CDR3: CASSLDRPRGETQYF

J: TRBJ1-2
V: TRBV2
D: -
size: -
DNA: TGTGCCAGCAGCCCAGGACTCTGGTATGGCTACACCTTC
CDR3: CASSPGLWYGYTF

J: TRBJ2-5
V: TRBV15
D: -
size: -
DNA: TGTGCCACCAGCATCGGACGGAGTATGTACCAAGAGACCCAGTACTTC
CDR3: CATSIGRSMYQETQYF

J: TRBJ1-1
V: TRBV6-2/TRBV6-3
D: -
size: -
DNA: TGTGCCAGCAAGGACAGCTCGAACACTGAAGCTTTCTTT
CDR3: CASKDSSNTEAFF

J: TRBJ2-5
V: TRBV20-1
D: -
size: few
DNA: TGCAGTGCTGCGGACGGGTTAGAGACCCAGTACTTC
CDR3: CSAADGLETQYF

J: TRBJ2-3
V: TRBV6-1
D: -
size: few
DNA: TGTGCCAGCCGGGACTCTTTCACAGATACGCAGTATTTT
CDR3: CASRDSFTDTQYF

J: TRBJ2-7
V: TRBV7-2
D: TRBD1
size: -
DNA: TGTGCCAGCAGCTTCTACAGGGGGTCCTCCTACGAGCAGTACTTC
CDR3: CASSFYRGSSYEQYF

J: TRBJ1-1
V: TRBV12-5
D: -
size: -
DNA: TGTGCTAGTGGTTTGGGGAGAGAAAACACTGAAGCTTTCTTT
CDR3: CASGLGRENTEAFF

J: TRBJ1-1
V: TRBV7-2
D: -
size: few
DNA: TGTGCCAGCAGCGGGGGGACACTCGGTGGCACTGAAGCTTTCTTT
CDR3: CASSGGTLGGTEAFF

J: TRBJ2-1
V: TRBV20-1
D: -
size: -
DNA: TGCAGTGCTACCAAAGAGGTCCAGCAGTTCTTC
CDR3: CSATKEVQQFF

J: TRBJ2-7
V: TRBV28
D: TRBD1
size: many
DNA: TGTGCCAGCGGGACAGGACCCTTGGAGCAGTACTTC
CDR3: CASGTGPLEQYF

J: TRBJ1-2
V: TRBV6-6
D: -
size: -
DNA: TGTGCCAGCAGTTACTCCCGGGACACAACTAGCGGCTACACCTTC
CDR3: CASSYSRDTTSGYTF

J: TRBJ2-7
V: TRBV7-2
D: TRBD2
size: -
DNA: TGTGCCAGCAGCTTTAGCGGGGGAAACTACGAGCAGTACTTC
CDR3: CASSFSGGNYEQYF

J: TRBJ2-3
V: TRBV7-6
D: TRBD2
size: -
DNA: TGTGCCAGCAGCTCCATTAGGGCTAGCGGGGGATTGTCGCATACGCAGTATTTT
CDR3: CASSSIRASGGLSHTQYF

J: TRBJ2-1
V: TRBV6-6
D: -
size: many
DNA: TGTGCCAGCAGTTACTCGGAGAGCAATGAGCAGTTCTTC
CDR3: CASSYSESNEQFF

J: TRBJ2-7
V: TRBV7-2
D: -
size: -
DNA: TGTGCCAGCAGCTCACCAACCGGGAGAAGGGGTAACTACGAGCAGTACTTC
CDR3: CASSSPTGRRGNYEQYF

J: TRBJ2-7
V: TRBV20-1
D: -
size: -
DNA: TGCAGTGCTCACGACGTGGAATTTCAATACGAGCAGTACTTC
CDR3: CSAHDVEFQYEQYF

J: TRBJ1-4
V: TRBV14
D: -
size: -
DNA: TGTGCCAGCAGCCAAGTGTTTAATGAAAAACTGTTTTTT
CDR3: CASSQVFNEKLFF

J: TRBJ2-7
V: TRBV27
D: TRBD1
size: few
DNA: TGTGCCAGCAGCGACGGACAGGGTCACGAGCAGTACTTC
CDR3: CASSDGQGHEQYF

J: TRBJ2-7
V: TRBV10-3
D: -
size: -
DNA: TGTGCCACCAACTCGGCTAAAATTAACGAGCAGTACTTC
CDR3: CATNSAKINEQYF

J: TRBJ1-4
V: TRBV2
D: TRBD1
size: -
DNA: TGTGCCAGCAGCGTCCACAGGGGTACTAATGAAAAACTGTTTTTT
CDR3: CASSVHRGTNEKLFF

J: TRBJ2-5
V: TRBV20-1
D: TRBD1
size: few
DNA: TGCAGTGCCGCCGGGGACAGGGAAAGTCAAGAGACCCAGTACTTC
CDR3: CSAAGDRESQETQYF

J: TRBJ1-3
V: TRBV6-6
D: TRBD1
size: -
DNA: TGTGCCAGCAGTTACGACGGGACAGGTCCCGGAAACACCATATATTTT
CDR3: CASSYDGTGPGNTIYF

J: TRBJ1-1
V: TRBV6-1
D: TRBD1
size: few
DNA: TGTGCCAGCAGCCGCGACAGGGCAGACACTGAAGCTTTCTTT
CDR3: CASSRDRADTEAFF

J: TRBJ1-1
V: TRBV2
D: -
size: -
DNA: TGTGCCAGCATTCTCTCGACTGGGGTTCTCACTGAAGCTTTCTTT
CDR3: CASILSTGVLTEAFF

J: TRBJ1-1
V: TRBV18
D: -
size: -
DNA: TGTGCCAGCTCACAGGGAACGTCAACCGAAGCTTTCTTT
CDR3: CASSQGTSTEAFF

J: TRBJ1-1
V: TRBV7-2
D: -
size: -
DNA: TGTGCCAGCAGCTTACACGGGAACACTGAAGCTTTCTTT
CDR3: CASSLHGNTEAFF

J: TRBJ2-3
V: TRBV6-1
D: -
size: -
DNA: TGTGCCAGCAAACGAGGCCCCTCCACAGATACGCAGTATTTT
CDR3: CASKRGPSTDTQYF